This T cell receptor beta chain stems from a study of T cells in Graves' hyperthyroidism and ophthalmopathy (dated by TCRdb to the late 2010s). Study-wide context: Peripheral blood was sampled at the time of initial diagnosis, prior to any treatment. After blood sampling, hyperthyroidism patients were treated with methimazole at a starting dose of 30 mg daily, and ophthalmopathy patients were treated with high-dose intravenous methylprednisolone. Whether ophthalmopathy could be predicted prospectively was tested in an independent validation cohort made up of fewer than 20 hyperthyroidism patients plus 17 patients who later progressed to ophthalmopathy. The paper reports TCR Vbeta CDR3 sequencing of about 140 peripheral blood samples: under 45 ophthalmopathy, fewer than 85 hyperthyroidism and around 17 progressor patients. The 95 to 100 discovery patients were divided at random into training and test sets in a 7:3 ratio. To identify distinguishing TCR V-J signatures, a discovery cohort of roughly 100 patients was used, comprising 40 to 45 with Graves' ophthalmopathy and approximately 58 with stable Graves' hyperthyroidism. In addition, the study compared T-cell repertoires in thyroid tissue and in blood from five to seven Graves' hyperthyroidism patients.

This clonotype was found many times. The clone's antigen remains unknown. Base-call qualities are not available, and no considerably larger clone is one nucleotide away. What the research found in general, with its limitations: Blood samples also contained most of the expanded thyroid clonotypes (frequency above 0.001), which suggests that blood repertoires may reflect thyroid immune responses. In validation, progression to ophthalmopathy was predicted by the model with more than 65% sensitivity and roughly 76% specificity, a median of approximately 6.5 months before onset. No statistical method was used to fix the sample size in advance, and group allocation was not hidden from the investigators. A model built on a 13 V-J signature distinguished ophthalmopathy from stable hyperthyroidism, reaching 87.88% sensitivity and around 82% specificity in cross-validation and 80%/75% in testing.

In the ophthalmopathy patients, disease was moderately to severely active, with a Clinical Activity Score of 3 or more, a NOSPECS grade of 4 or more, and a duration of less than 3 months. Exclusion was applied to patients with uncontrolled infections, other autoimmune diseases, pregnancy or lactation. Diagnoses were established on the basis of clinical symptoms, serum thyroxine and TRAb, thyroid ultrasound, and orbital computed tomography. PBMCs were separated from approximately 9.9 ml of fresh peripheral blood using Ficoll-Paque density gradient centrifugation. Trizol reagent was used to extract total RNA, and RNA quality was then checked on an Agilent 2100 Bioanalyzer. The TCR beta CDR3 regions were amplified from the RNA transcripts. The first round of RT-PCR for the TCR CDR3 was performed with the HTBI primer set and the Qiagen OneStep RT-PCR kit. A second multiplex PCR round built the libraries, followed by size selection and purification. Paired-end sequencing of the libraries was performed with 100 bp reads on an Illumina HiSeq2000. Regarding the original processing steps: SOAPnuke was used to process the raw data, with reads discarded if the reads contained adapters or uncalled bases, had a mean Phred below 15, or lacked an exact constant-primer or identifier match. High-quality paired reads were merged with COPE v1.2.5, and unique nucleotide sequences were defined as clonotypes. MiTCR v1.1 was used to align clonotypes to the IMGT TRBV, TRBD and TRBJ reference segments. The analysis was restricted to V-J combinations with a frequency above 0.0001, which together covered just over 98% of the repertoires. The TCS score was defined as the ratio of F50 (clonal expansion) to E x V (chaos), calculated using BLOSUM62-based TCRdist between CDR3 peptides within each V-J. Welch's t-statistics and random forest reduced some 510 V-J features to 13, which were used in a naive Bayes classifier (R e1071). TCRdb reprocessing: public reads trimmed at Q25 with fastp, clones called with MiXCR, in-frame beta chains kept. Rows are combined by CDR3 protein, so each entry shows the most common genes and DNA. The V and J calls were determined by TCRdb, not by the authors. Recorded for this sample are about 500,000 distinct CDR3 sequences; roughly 18% of them occurred a single time. Roughly 15% of the sample lies in the top ten.

The sequencing input was blood. The clonotype originates from a woman younger than 30 with Graves' ophthalmopathy.

In nucleotides, the sequence is TGCAGTGCTAGCCTCAGGGGGCAAGAAAGCAATCAGCCCCAGCATTTT. Its amino acids are CSASLRGQESNQPQHF. The sequence links TRBV20-1 to TRBJ1-5; 8 central nucleotides agree with TRBD1. CDR1 and CDR2, per the germline V gene (reference sequence), are DFQATT and SNEGSKA. The CDR3 runs 16 residues from the cysteine to the phenylalanine. The only DNA kept is the CDR3, 48 bases in frame from the first base. After removal of 3 bases from V and 1 base from J, the junction retains 8 bases not matched to a gene.